This TCR beta chain was found in a study of blood T cell repertoires in COVID-19 (dated by TCRdb to the early 2020s). Study-level background: The collaborator samples originated in the United States, Italy and Spain and spanned the acute and convalescent phases of COVID-19. The prospective study material was composed of cDNA or gDNA derived from T cells, B-cell-depleted T cells, or PBMCs. Subjects who had been exposed to COVID-19, were actively infected with it, or had recovered from it provided the deeply sampled blood TCRbeta repertoires that made up the dataset. The repertoires were released in a freely available public database intended as a resource for research on the immune response to SARS-CoV-2. The samples were drawn from two sources: the first 160 participants of the ongoing ImmuneRACE study, and 1,200 or so subjects contributed by 6 global collaborators. Nearly every sample came with metadata listing a de-identified subject ID, COVID-19 status, age in years and sex. HLA class I and class II types, where available, came from metadata supplied by the sample provider rather than from assay-based typing.

The paper as a whole reports these results and caveats: How much clinical and demographic metadata was included differed by source and by participant, and the metadata was provided uncurated.

As regards this clone: This receptor's antigen is unknown. No per-base quality is available; no much larger clone lies one base away.

At one collaborating source in Seattle, patients were enrolled during active infection and were followed longitudinally through the course of disease. Each collaborating institution followed its own protocols to collect whole blood in K2EDTA tubes. For TCRbeta analysis, collaborators shipped samples in one of three forms: frozen whole blood, isolated PBMCs, or DNA extracted from either of those sample types. The cysteine opens and the phenylalanine closes a CDR3 of 15 amino acids. Only CDR3 DNA remains: 45 bases, in frame from the first base. The germline V gene gives CDR1 as LGHNT and CDR2 as FRNRAP. Trimming removed 1 base from V and 2 bases from J, leaving 8 bases between the germline ends. TCRbeta CDR3 regions were amplified from genomic DNA using the immunoSEQ Assay, a bias-controlled multiplex PCR. In the source study's methods: Nucleated cell counts per sample were estimated from amplification of reference gene primers within the assay. Sequence reads were collapsed and filtered to measure the absolute abundance of every unique TCRbeta CDR3 rearrangement. For each sample, productive Simpson clonality was calculated as the square root of Simpson's diversity index across productive rearrangements. The table was pulled from immuneACCESS by TCRdb, which kept in-frame rearrangements only. Such tables lose some clones; where checked, under half of the loss comes from unresolved V genes, and the rest has no known cause. V and J calls and clone size are those listed in that table; D and trimming were worked out from the DNA. Recorded for this sample are about 150,000 clones; approximately 90% of them occurred a single time. The ten largest clones represent around 5% of the sample.

The source is a young man with COVID-19, enrolled during active disease. The source material was peripheral blood. Recombination linked TRBV12-5 to TRBJ2-2; matching of 5 bases hints at TRBD1 as the D gene. The DNA reads as follows: TGTGCTAGTGGTTTGGCGACAGTAAACACCGGGGAGCTGTTTTTT. Translated, it gives CASGLATVNTGELFF.